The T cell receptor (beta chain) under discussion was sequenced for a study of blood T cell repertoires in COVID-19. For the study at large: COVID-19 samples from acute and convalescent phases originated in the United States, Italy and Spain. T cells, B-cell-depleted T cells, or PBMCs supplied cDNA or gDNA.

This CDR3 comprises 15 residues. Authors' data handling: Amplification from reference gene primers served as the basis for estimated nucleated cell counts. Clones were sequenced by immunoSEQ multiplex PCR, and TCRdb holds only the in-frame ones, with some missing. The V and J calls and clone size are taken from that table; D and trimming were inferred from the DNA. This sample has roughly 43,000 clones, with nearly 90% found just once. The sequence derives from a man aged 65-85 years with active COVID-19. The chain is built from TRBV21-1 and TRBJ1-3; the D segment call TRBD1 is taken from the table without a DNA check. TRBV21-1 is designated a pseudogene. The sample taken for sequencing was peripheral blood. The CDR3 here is CASSKEEAGGNTIYF. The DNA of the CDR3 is TGTGCCAGCAGCAAAGAAGAGGCAGGGGGAAACACCATATATTTT.